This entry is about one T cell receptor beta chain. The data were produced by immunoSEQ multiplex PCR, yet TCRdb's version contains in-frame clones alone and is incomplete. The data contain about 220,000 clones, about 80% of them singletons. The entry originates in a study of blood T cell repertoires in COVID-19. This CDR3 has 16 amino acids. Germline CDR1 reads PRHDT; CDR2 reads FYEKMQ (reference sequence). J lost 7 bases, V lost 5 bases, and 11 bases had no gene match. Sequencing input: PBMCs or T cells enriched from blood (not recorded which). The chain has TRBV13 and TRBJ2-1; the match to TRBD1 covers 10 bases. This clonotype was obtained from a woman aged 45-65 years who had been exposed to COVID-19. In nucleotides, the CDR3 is TGTGCCAGCAGCGCCCTAGGGACAGGGGCCCTTAATGAGCAGTTCTTC. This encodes CASSALGTGALNEQFF.